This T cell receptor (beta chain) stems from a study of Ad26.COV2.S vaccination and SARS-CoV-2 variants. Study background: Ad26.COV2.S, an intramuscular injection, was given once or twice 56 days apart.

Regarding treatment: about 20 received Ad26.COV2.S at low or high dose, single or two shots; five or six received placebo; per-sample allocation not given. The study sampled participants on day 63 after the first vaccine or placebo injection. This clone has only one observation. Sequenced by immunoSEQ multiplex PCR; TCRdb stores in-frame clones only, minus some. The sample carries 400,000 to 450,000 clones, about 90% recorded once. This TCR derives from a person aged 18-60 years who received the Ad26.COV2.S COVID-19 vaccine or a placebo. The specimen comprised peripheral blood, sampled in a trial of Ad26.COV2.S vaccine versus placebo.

In nucleotides, the CDR3 is TGTGCCATCAAATCTAGCGGACGCACAGATACGCAGTATTTT. This gives the protein CAIKSSGRTDTQYF. The chain couples TRBV10-3 to TRBJ2-3, with TRBD2 matching 7 bases. The ends lost 7 bases at V and 1 base at J; junction bases unmatched: 5. The CDR3 is made up of 14 amino acids. The V gene's germline CDR1 is ENHRY and CDR2 SYGVKD.